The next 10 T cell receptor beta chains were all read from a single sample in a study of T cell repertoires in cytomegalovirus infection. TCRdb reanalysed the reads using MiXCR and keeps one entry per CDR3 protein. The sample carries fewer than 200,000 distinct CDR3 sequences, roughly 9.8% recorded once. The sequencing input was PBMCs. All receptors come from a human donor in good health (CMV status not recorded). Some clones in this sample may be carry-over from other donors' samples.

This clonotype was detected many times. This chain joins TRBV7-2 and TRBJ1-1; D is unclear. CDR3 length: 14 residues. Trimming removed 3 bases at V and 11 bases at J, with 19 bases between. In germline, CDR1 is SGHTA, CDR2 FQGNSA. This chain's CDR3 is CASSFPRPGSVAFF. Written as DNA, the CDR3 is TGTGCCAGCAGCTTCCCACGCCCCGGGTCTGTGGCTTTCTTT.

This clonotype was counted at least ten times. The CDR3 region has the DNA TGTGCCAGCAGCCTAAATGAAGCTTTCTTT. Protein: CASSLNEAFF. The chain has TRBV7-2 and TRBJ1-1; D call uncertain. CDR3 length equals 10 residues. Trimming removed 5 bases from V and 7 bases from J, with 5 bases in between. Germline-derived CDR1 and CDR2 are SGHTA and FQGNSA.

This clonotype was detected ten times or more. The CDR3 sequence: CASSRWGSTDTQYF. CDR3 sequence (DNA): TGTGCCAGCAGTCGATGGGGGAGCACAGATACGCAGTATTTT. The chain links TRBV6-5 to TRBJ2-3, with D perhaps being TRBD1 or TRBD2 (5 bases each). The germline V and J ends were trimmed by 5 bases and 0 bases, with 9 bases remaining between them. Germline CDR1 and CDR2: MNHEY and SVGAGI. CDR3 length: 14 residues.

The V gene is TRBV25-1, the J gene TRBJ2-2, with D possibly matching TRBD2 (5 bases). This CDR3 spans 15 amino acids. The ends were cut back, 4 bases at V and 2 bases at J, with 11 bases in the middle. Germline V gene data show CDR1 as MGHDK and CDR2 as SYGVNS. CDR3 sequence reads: CASSVTRGNTGELFF. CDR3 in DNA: TGTGCCAGCAGTGTGACTCGGGGAAACACCGGGGAGCTGTTTTTT.

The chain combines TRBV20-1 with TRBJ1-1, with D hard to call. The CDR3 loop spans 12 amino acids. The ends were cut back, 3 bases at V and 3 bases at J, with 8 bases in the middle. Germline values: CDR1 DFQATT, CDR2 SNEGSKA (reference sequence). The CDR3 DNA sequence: TGCAGTGCTAGCATCCGGCACACTGAAGCTTTCTTT. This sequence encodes CSASIRHTEAFF.

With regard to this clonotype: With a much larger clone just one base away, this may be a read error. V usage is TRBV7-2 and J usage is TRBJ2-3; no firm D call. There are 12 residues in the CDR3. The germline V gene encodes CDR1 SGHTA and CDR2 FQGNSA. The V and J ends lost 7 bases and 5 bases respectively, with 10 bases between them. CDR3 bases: TGTGCCAGCACTCCCACGGGAGATACGCAGTATTTT. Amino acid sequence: CASTPTGDTQYF. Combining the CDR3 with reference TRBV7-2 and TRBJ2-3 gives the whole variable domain GAGVSQSPSNKVTEKGKDVELRCDPISGHTALYWYRQSLGQGLEFLIYFQGNSAPDKSGLPSDRFSAERTGGSVSTLTIQRTQQEDSAVYLCASTPTGDTQYFGPGTRLTVL.

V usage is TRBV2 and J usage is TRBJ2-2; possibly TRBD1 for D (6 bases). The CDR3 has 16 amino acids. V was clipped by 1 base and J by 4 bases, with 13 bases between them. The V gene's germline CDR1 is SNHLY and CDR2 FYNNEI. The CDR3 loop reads CASSEGGQGRTGELFF. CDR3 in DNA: TGTGCCAGCAGTGAAGGGGGGCAGGGCCGCACCGGGGAGCTGTTTTTT.

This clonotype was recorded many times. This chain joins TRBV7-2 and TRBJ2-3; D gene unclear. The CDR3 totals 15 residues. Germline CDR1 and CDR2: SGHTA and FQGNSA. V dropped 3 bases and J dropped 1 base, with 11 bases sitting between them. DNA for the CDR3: TGTGCCAGCAGCTTCTCAAGCCGCGGCACAGATACGCAGTATTTT. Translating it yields CASSFSSRGTDTQYF.

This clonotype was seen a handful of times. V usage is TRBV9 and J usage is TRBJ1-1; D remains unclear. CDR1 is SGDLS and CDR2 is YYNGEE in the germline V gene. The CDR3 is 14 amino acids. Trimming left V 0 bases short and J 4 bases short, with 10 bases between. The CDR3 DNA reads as TGTGCCAGCAGCGTAGCCCAGGAGGGCACTGAAGCTTTCTTT. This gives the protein CASSVAQEGTEAFF. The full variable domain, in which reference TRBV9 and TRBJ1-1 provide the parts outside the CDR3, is DSGVTQTPKHLITATGQRVTLRCSPRSGDLSVYWYQQSLDQGLQFLIQYYNGEERAKGNILERFSAQQFPDLHSELNLSSLELGDSALYFCASSVAQEGTEAFFGQGTRLTVV.

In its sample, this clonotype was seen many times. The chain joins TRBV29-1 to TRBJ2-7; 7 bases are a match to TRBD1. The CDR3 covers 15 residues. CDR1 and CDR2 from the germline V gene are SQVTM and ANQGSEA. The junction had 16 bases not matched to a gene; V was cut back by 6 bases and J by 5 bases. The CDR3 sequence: CSVEPTDRVGNEQYF. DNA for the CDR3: TGCAGCGTAGAGCCAACCGACAGGGTTGGGAACGAGCAGTACTTC.